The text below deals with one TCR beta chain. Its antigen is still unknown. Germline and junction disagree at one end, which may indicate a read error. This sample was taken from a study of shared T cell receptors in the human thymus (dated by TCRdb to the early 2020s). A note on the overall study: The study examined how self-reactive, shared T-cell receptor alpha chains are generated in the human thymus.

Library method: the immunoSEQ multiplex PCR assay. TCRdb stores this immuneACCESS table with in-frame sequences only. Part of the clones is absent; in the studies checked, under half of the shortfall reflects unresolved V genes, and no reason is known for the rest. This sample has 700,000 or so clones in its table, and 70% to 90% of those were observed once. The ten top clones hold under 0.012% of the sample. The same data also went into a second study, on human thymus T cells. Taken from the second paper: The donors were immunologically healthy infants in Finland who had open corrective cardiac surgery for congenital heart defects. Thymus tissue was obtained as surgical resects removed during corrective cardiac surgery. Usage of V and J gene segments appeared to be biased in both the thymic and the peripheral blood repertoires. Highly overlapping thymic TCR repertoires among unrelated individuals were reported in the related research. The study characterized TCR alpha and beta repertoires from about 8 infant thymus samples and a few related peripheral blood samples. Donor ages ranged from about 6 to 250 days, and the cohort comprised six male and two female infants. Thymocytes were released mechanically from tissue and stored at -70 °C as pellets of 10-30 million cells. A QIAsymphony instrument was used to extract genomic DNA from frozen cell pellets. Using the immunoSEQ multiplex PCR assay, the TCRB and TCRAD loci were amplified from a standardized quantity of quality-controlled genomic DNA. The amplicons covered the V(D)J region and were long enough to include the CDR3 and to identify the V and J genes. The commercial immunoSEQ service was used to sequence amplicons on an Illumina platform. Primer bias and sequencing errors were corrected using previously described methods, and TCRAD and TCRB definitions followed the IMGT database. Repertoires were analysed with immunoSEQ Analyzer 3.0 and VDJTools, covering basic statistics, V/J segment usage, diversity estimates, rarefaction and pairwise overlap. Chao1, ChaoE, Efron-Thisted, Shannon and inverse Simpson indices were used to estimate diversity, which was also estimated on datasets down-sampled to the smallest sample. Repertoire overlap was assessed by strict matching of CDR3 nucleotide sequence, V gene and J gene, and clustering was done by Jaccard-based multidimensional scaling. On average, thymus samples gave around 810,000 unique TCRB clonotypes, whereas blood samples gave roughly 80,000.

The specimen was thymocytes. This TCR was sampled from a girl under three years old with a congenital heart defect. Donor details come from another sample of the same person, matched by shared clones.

The bases read TGCAGTGCTAGAGAACAGGTCTTC. This is translated as CSAREQVF. The chain joins TRBV20-1 to TRBJ1-2; TRBD1 is a possible D gene, resting on 5 matching bases. CDR1 and CDR2, looked up from the germline V gene (reference sequence), are DFQATT and SNEGSKA. From the cysteine through the phenylalanine, the CDR3 covers 8 amino acids. CDR3 DNA is the only sequence kept; it has 24 bases, read in frame from the first base.